This TCR beta chain was recovered during a study of cytomegalovirus exposure and HLA in healthy donors. About the study: Researchers previously reported finding 90 million to 130 million unique TCR beta sequences from approximately 200 million T cells. Among the 350 to 500 donors who were genotyped, 81% fell in the genetic ancestry cluster that is associated with self-reported Caucasian donors.

The primer mix had 60 Vbeta and 13 Jbeta primers. Here immunoSEQ multiplex PCR was the method, and the copy in TCRdb shows in-frame clones only, minus some. The sample consists of about 120,000 clones, roughly 82% of them appearing once. This CDR3 spans 16 amino acids. After removal of 0 bases from V and 2 bases from J, the junction contained 6 bases not matched to a gene. CDR1 is GTSNPN and CDR2 is SVGIG in the germline V gene (reference sequence). This clonotype was sampled from a woman between 40 and 55 years old in good health and CMV-seropositive. The V call is TRBV30, the J call TRBJ2-7, with TRBD2 matching 11 bases. Sequencing was performed on PBMCs. The DNA of the CDR3 is TGTGCCTGGAGTGTACGCAATAGCGGGGGGGCCTACGAGCAGTACTTC. Residues: CAWSVRNSGGAYEQYF.